The following is a T cell receptor beta chain sequence with its context. Its antigen is unknown. These data are taken from a study of spatial heterogeneity in lung cancer. Study-wide background: The donors comprised approximately 75 untreated early-stage non-small cell lung cancer patients. When available, follow-up PBMC samples taken a median of approximately two years after resection were sequenced.

Study-wide results and caveats: Blood carried ubiquitous expanded tumor TCRs more at resection than follow-up.

The time point was: blood at routine non-recurrence follow-up after resection. Material for sequencing was whole RNA from tumor, nontumor lung or frozen PBMC, left unsorted. V was clipped by 6 bases and J by 6 bases; unmatched bases: 3. The CDR3 is 15 residues long. Germline V CDR1 and CDR2: ENHRY, SYGVKD. TCRdb called the 5' RACE reads again in MiXCR, with one record for every CDR3 protein. The table lists around 110,000 distinct CDR3 sequences, 10% to 15% of them singletons, with 15% to 20% in the top ten. The sequenced sample was PBMCs, obtained at follow-up. The chain carries TRBV10-3 and TRBJ2-1; 15 bases match TRBD2. The clonotype originates from a male donor with early-stage non-small cell lung cancer. The CDR3 nucleotides are TGTGCCATCAGCCGGACTAGCGGGGGGGCCAATGAGCAGTTCTTC. Protein: CAISRTSGGANEQFF.